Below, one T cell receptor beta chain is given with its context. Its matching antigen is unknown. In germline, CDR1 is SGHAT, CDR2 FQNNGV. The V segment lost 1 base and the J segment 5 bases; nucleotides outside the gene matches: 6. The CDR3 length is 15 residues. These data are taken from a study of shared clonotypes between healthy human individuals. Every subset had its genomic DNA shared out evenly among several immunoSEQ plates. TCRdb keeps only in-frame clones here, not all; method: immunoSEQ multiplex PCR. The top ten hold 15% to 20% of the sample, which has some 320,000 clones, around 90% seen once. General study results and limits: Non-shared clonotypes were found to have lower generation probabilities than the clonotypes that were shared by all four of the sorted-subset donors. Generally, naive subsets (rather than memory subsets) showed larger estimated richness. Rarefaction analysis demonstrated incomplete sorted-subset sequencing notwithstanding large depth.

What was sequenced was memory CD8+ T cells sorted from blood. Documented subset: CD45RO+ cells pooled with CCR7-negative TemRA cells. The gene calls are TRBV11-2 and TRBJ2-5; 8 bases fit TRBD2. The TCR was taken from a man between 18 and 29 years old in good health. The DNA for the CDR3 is TGTGCCAGCAGCTTAGCGGGAGGGCCTTGGGAGACCCAGTACTTC. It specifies CASSLAGGPWETQYF. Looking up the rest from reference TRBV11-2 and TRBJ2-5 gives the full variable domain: EAGVAQSPRYKIIEKRQSVAFWCNPISGHATLYWYQQILGQGPKLLIQFQNNGVVDDSQLPKDRFSAERLKGVDSTLKIQPAKLEDSAVYLCASSLAGGPWETQYFGPGTRLLVL.